The following is a T cell receptor beta chain sequence with its context. The sample belongs to a study of blood T cell repertoires in COVID-19. In the study overall: Researchers got acute and convalescent COVID-19 samples from the United States, Italy and Spain. PBMCs, B-cell-depleted T cells, or T cells were the source of the cDNA or gDNA that made up the material.

How the authors handled the data: Amplified reference gene primers provided the basis for estimating nucleated cell counts. Assay: immunoSEQ multiplex PCR; the TCRdb copy retains only in-frame clones and omits some. V, J and clone size were drawn from that table, and D and trimming were deduced from the DNA. The repertoire holds 350,000 to 400,000 clones, 90% seen once, with approximately 7% in the top ten. V lost 0 bases and J lost 4, with 9 bases in between. The length of the CDR3 is 14 residues. Germline CDR1 reads MNHNS; CDR2 reads SASEGT. This chain uses TRBV6-1 with TRBJ1-2; D unresolved. The receptor's source is a man between 18 and 29 years old with active or convalescent COVID-19. Sequences were obtained from peripheral blood. The CDR3 bases are TGTGCCAGCAGTGAAGCCCCCAGAGGCTATGGCTACACCTTC. Translated, it gives CASSEAPRGYGYTF.